This T cell receptor (beta chain) was sequenced during a study of blood T cell repertoires in COVID-19 (dated by TCRdb to 2019 to 2021). For the study in its entirety: Samples covering the acute and convalescent phases of COVID-19 were provided by collaborators in the United States, Italy and Spain. The prospective study material was composed of cDNA or gDNA derived from T cells, B-cell-depleted T cells, or PBMCs. Deeply sampled blood TCRbeta repertoires from subjects exposed to, actively infected with, or recovered from COVID-19 were included in the dataset. A freely available public database, intended as a resource for researchers studying the immune response to SARS-CoV-2, is where the repertoires were released. The samples were drawn from the first 160 participants of the ongoing ImmuneRACE study and from over 950 subjects provided by 6 global collaborators. Sample metadata almost always included a de-identified subject ID, COVID-19 status, age in years and sex. HLA class I and class II types, where available, came from metadata supplied by the sample provider rather than from assay-based typing. Beyond this particular receptor, the publication reports: The amount of clinical and demographic metadata varied by source and participant and was provided uncurated.

The immunoSEQ Assay, a bias-controlled multiplex PCR, was used to amplify TCRbeta CDR3 regions from genomic DNA. The study's processing was this. Nucleated cell counts per sample were estimated from amplification of reference gene primers within the assay. Sequence reads were collapsed and filtered to measure the absolute abundance of every unique TCRbeta CDR3 rearrangement. For each sample, productive Simpson clonality was calculated as the square root of Simpson's diversity index across productive rearrangements. Here the immuneACCESS table is served through TCRdb, limited to in-frame sequences with V and J called. Missing clones are a known gap in these copies; in checked studies unresolved V genes cover under half, and the rest lacks a known reason. V and J calls and clone size are those listed in that table; D and trimming were worked out from the DNA. Here the sample has fewer than 150,000 clones; around nine tenths occur a single time. The ten largest clones add up to about 10% of the sample.

Concerning this clone itself: This clone's antigen is unknown. The input lacks base qualities; no much larger clone sits a single base away.

Collaborating institutions collected whole blood in K2EDTA tubes following their own protocols. For TCRbeta analysis, collaborator samples were shipped as frozen whole blood, as isolated PBMCs, or as DNA extracted from either sample type. There are 16 amino acids in the CDR3, from cysteine to phenylalanine inclusive. Solely the CDR3 DNA is kept, with 48 bases framed from the first base. The V and J genes are TRBV21-1 and TRBJ1-4. TRBV21-1 is marked as a pseudogene. This TCR derives from a man between 45 and 60 years old with active or convalescent COVID-19. The sequenced material came from peripheral blood. The CDR3 has the sequence CASSPGWGVVYEKLFF. The DNA sequence reads TGTGCCAGCAGCCCAGGATGGGGGGTAGTATATGAAAAACTGTTTTTT.